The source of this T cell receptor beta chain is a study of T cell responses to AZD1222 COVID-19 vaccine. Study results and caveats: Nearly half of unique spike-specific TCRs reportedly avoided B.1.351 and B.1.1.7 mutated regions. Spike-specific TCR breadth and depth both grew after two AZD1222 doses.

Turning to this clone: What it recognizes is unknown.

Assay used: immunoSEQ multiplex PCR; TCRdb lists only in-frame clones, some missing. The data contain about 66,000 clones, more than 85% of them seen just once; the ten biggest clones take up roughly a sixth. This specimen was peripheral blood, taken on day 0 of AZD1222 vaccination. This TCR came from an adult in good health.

CDR3 amino acids: CASSPTDGRADTQYF. In DNA form, the CDR3 reads TGCGCCAGCAGCCCGACCGATGGGCGGGCAGATACGCAGTATTTT. The genes are TRBV5-1 and TRBJ2-3; D is possibly TRBD2 (5 bases). Germline V CDR1 and CDR2: SGHRS, YFSETQ. The CDR3 length is 15 residues. V lost 4 bases and J 4 bases, leaving 16 bases between the germline ends. Looking up the rest from reference TRBV5-1 and TRBJ2-3 gives the full variable domain: KAGVTQTPRYLIKTRGQQVTLSCSPISGHRSVSWYQQTPGQGLQFLFEYFSETQRNKGNFPGRFSGRQFSNSRSEMNVSTLELGDSALYLCASSPTDGRADTQYFGPGTRLTVL.